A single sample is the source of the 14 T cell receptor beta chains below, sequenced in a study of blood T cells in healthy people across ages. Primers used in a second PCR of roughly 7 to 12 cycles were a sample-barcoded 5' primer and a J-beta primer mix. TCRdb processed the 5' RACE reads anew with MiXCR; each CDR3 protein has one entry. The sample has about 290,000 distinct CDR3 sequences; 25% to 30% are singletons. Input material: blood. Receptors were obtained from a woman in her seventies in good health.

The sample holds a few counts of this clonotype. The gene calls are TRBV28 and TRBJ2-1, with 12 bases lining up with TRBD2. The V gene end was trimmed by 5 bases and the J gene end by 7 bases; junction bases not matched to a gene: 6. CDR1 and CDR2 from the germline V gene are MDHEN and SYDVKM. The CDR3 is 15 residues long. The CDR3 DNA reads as TGTGCCAGCAGTATGAGACTAGCGGGAGTTAATGAGCAGTTCTTC. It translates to CASSMRLAGVNEQFF.

CDR3 sequence reads: CASTQVAKNIQYF. As DNA, the CDR3 is TGTGCCAGCACCCAAGTTGCCAAAAACATTCAGTACTTC. V gene TRBV7-9 combines with J gene TRBJ2-4, with D hard to call. CDR1 and CDR2 (germline): SEHNR, FQNEAQ (reference sequence). The CDR3 sequence is 13 residues long. The germline V and J ends were trimmed by 7 bases and 1 base, with 8 bases remaining between them.

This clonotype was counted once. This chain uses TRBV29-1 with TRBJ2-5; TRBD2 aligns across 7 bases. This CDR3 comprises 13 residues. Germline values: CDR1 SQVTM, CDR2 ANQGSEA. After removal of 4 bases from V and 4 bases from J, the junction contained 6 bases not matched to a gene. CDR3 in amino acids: CSVAPRGGETQYF. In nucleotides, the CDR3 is TGCAGCGTTGCTCCTCGCGGGGGAGAGACCCAGTACTTC.

The CDR3 protein is CASSLGSSGGGQETQYF. The CDR3 bases are TGCGCCAGCAGCTTGGGGTCTAGCGGAGGGGGACAAGAGACCCAGTACTTC. This chain connects TRBV5-1 to TRBJ2-5, with a possible D match to TRBD2 (7 bases). The CDR3 covers 17 residues. The germline V and J ends were trimmed by 0 bases and 2 bases, with 17 bases remaining between them. CDR1 and CDR2 from the germline V gene are SGHRS and YFSETQ.

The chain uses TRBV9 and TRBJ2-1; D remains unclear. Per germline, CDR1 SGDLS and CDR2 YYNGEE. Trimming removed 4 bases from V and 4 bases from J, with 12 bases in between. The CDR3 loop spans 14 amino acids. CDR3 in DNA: TGTGCCAGCAGCTCCGGTCGGAGATACAATGAGCAGTTCTTC. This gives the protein CASSSGRRYNEQFF.

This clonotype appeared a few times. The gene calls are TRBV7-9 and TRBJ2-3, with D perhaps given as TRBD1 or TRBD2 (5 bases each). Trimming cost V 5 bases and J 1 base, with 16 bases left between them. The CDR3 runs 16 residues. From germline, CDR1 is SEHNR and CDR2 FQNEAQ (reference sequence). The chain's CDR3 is CASSPGTTVGTDTQYF. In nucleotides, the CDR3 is TGTGCCAGCAGCCCGGGGACGACGGTGGGCACAGATACGCAGTATTTT.

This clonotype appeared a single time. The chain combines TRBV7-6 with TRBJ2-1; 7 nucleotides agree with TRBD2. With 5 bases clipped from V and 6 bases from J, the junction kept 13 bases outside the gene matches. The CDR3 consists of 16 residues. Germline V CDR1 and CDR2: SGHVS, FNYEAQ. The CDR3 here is CASSPIALADFNEQFF. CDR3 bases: TGTGCCAGCAGCCCAATAGCCCTAGCGGATTTCAATGAGCAGTTCTTC.

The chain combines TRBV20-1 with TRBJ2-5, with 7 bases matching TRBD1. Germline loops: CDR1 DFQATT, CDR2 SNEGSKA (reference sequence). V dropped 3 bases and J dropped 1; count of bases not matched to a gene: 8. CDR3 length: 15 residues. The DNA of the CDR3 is TGCAGTGCTAGTCAAGGGGGCCCTGTCCAAGAGACCCAGTACTTC. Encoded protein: CSASQGGPVQETQYF.

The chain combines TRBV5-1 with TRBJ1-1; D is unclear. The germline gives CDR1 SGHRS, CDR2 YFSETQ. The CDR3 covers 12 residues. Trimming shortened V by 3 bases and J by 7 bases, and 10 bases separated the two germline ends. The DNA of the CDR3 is TGCGCCAGCAGCTCGGGCGGTCTTGAAGCTTTCTTT. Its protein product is CASSSGGLEAFF.

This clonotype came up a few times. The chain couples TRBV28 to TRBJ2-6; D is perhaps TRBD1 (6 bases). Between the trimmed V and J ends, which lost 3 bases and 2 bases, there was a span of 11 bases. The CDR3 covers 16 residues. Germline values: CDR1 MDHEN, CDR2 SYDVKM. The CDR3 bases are TGTGCCAGCAGTTTGTCACAGGGTACTGGGGCCAACGTCCTGACTTTC. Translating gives CASSLSQGTGANVLTF.

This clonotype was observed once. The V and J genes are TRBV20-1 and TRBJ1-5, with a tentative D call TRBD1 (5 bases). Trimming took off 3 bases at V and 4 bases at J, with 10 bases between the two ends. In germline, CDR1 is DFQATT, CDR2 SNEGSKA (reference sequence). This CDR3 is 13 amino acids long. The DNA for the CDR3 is TGCAGTGCTAGGCGACGGGGGAATCAGCCCCAGCATTTT. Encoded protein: CSARRRGNQPQHF.

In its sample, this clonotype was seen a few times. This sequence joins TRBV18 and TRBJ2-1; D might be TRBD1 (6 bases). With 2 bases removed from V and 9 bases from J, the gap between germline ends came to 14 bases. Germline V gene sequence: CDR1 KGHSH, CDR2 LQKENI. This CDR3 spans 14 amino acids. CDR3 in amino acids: CASSPVNEGGEQFF. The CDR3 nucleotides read TGTGCCAGCTCACCAGTAAACGAAGGGGGTGAGCAGTTCTTC.

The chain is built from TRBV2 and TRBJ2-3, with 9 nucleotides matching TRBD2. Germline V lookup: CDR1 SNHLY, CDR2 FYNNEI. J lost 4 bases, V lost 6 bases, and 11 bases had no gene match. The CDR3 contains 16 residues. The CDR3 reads CASRTTRLADSDTQYF. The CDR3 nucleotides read TGTGCCAGCAGAACGACCCGACTAGCGGACTCAGATACGCAGTATTTT.

The CDR3 loop is CASSLQVVGGATGNTIYF. CDR3 nucleotides: TGTGCCAGCAGCTTACAAGTGGTAGGGGGCGCGACTGGAAACACCATATATTTT. V gene TRBV7-2 combines with J gene TRBJ1-3, with 7 positions matching TRBD1. Germline V gene data show CDR1 as SGHTA and CDR2 as FQGNSA. The CDR3 has 18 amino acids. V lost 2 bases and J lost 2; bases outside the gene matches: 12.